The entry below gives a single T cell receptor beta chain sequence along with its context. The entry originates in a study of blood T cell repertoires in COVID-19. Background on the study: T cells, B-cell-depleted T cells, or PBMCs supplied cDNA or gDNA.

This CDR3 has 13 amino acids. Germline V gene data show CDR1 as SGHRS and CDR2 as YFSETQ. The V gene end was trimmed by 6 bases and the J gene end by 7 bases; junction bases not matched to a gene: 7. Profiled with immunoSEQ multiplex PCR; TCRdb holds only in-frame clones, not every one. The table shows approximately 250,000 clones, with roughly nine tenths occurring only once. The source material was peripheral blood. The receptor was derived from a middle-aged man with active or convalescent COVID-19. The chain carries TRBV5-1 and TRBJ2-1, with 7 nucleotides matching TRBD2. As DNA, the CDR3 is TGCGCCAGCAACGGAGGGGAGGGTAATGAGCAGTTCTTC. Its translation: CASNGGEGNEQFF.